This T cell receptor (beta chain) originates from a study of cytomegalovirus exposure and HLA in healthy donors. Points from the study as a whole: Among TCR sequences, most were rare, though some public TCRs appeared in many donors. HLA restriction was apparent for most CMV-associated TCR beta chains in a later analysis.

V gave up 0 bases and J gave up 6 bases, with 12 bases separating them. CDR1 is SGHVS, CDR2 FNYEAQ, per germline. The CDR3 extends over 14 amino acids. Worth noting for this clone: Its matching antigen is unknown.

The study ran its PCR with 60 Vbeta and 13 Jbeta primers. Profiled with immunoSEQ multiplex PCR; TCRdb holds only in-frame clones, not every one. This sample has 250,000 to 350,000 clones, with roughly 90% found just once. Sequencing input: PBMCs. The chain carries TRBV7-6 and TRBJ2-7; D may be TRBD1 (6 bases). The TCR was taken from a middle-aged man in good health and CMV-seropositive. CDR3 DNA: TGTGCCAGCAGCTTAGCGGCCAGGGGAAGCGAGCAGTACTTC. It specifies CASSLAARGSEQYF.